These T cell receptor beta chains were read from a single sample in a study of shared clonotypes between healthy human individuals. Using immunoSEQ multiplex PCR, the repertoire was profiled, and TCRdb retains in-frame clones only, with some absent. In the table there are about 110,000 clones, about 71% of which are singletons. Sequenced sample: memory CD8+ T cells sorted from blood. The receptors stem from a woman in her 30s in good health. CDR3s include the opening cysteine and the closing phenylalanine or tryptophan. D genes are given only for firm matches. For some rows the clone size is stated as once, few or many, or as a class when expanded; others skip it.

clone_size: .; j_call: TRBJ2-5; d_call: .; v_call: TRBV29-1; cdr3_nt: TGCAGCGGGGGGGTGGAGACCCAGTACTTC; cdr3_aa: CSGGVETQYF
clone_size: .; j_call: TRBJ2-7; d_call: .; v_call: TRBV5-1; cdr3_nt: TGCGCCAGCAGCTTGGCCGGGACCGACGCCGGGTACGAGCAGTACTTC; cdr3_aa: CASSLAGTDAGYEQYF
clone_size: .; j_call: TRBJ2-7; d_call: TRBD2; v_call: TRBV9; cdr3_nt: TGTGCCAGCAGCCCCGCCGGGACTAGCGGGAGCTACGAGCAGTACTTC; cdr3_aa: CASSPAGTSGSYEQYF
clone_size: .; j_call: TRBJ2-1; d_call: TRBD2; v_call: TRBV19; cdr3_nt: TGTGCCAGTACCACTAGCGGGAGCTCCTACAATGAGCAGTTCTTC; cdr3_aa: CASTTSGSSYNEQFF
clone_size: many; j_call: TRBJ2-7; d_call: .; v_call: TRBV30; cdr3_nt: TGTGCCTGGGTTCCTAGCGTCTCCTACGAGCAGTACTTC; cdr3_aa: CAWVPSVSYEQYF
clone_size: .; j_call: TRBJ2-7; d_call: .; v_call: TRBV19; cdr3_nt: TGTGCCAGTAGTATCGCTGGGACTGCTTCACCCGAGCAGTACTTC; cdr3_aa: CASSIAGTASPEQYF
clone_size: .; j_call: TRBJ2-3; d_call: TRBD2; v_call: TRBV19; cdr3_nt: TGTGCCACTTCTAGCGGGATAGGTACAGATACGCAGTATTTT; cdr3_aa: CATSSGIGTDTQYF
clone_size: .; j_call: TRBJ1-1; d_call: .; v_call: TRBV5-1; cdr3_nt: TGCGCCAGCAGCGTCGTTGGCACTGAAGCTTTCTTT; cdr3_aa: CASSVVGTEAFF
clone_size: many; j_call: TRBJ2-5; d_call: TRBD1; v_call: TRBV25-1; cdr3_nt: TGTGCCAGCTCTGGACAGGGGCAAGAGACCCAGTACTTC; cdr3_aa: CASSGQGQETQYF
clone_size: .; j_call: TRBJ2-7; d_call: .; v_call: TRBV6-5; cdr3_nt: TGTGCCAGCAGTCCGACTGCGGGGACAGATTACGAGCAGTACTTC; cdr3_aa: CASSPTAGTDYEQYF
clone_size: .; j_call: TRBJ2-7; d_call: .; v_call: TRBV6-5; cdr3_nt: TGTGCCAGCAGCCCTTCCCTCCGGAACTACGAGCAGTACTTC; cdr3_aa: CASSPSLRNYEQYF
clone_size: .; j_call: TRBJ2-1; d_call: TRBD2; v_call: TRBV27; cdr3_nt: TGTGCCAGCAGTCCTAGCGGGTCTGATGAGCAGTTCTTC; cdr3_aa: CASSPSGSDEQFF
clone_size: .; j_call: TRBJ2-3; d_call: TRBD2; v_call: TRBV7-3; cdr3_nt: TGTGCCAGCAGCTTAACTAGCGGGGCGACAGATACGCAGTATTTT; cdr3_aa: CASSLTSGATDTQYF
clone_size: few; j_call: TRBJ1-2; d_call: .; v_call: TRBV4-2; cdr3_nt: TGTGCCAGCAGCCAAGAGGCAGGGAGGGATGACTACACCTTC; cdr3_aa: CASSQEAGRDDYTF
clone_size: many; j_call: TRBJ2-5; d_call: .; v_call: TRBV25-1; cdr3_nt: TGTGCCAGCAGTGAATCTGGGGGAGAGCCGCAAGAGACCCAGTACTTC; cdr3_aa: CASSESGGEPQETQYF
clone_size: .; j_call: TRBJ2-2; d_call: TRBD1; v_call: TRBV5-1; cdr3_nt: TGCGCCAGCAGCCAGACAGAGGGGGCGACCGGGGAGCTGTTTTTT; cdr3_aa: CASSQTEGATGELFF
clone_size: .; j_call: TRBJ2-6; d_call: .; v_call: TRBV28; cdr3_nt: TGTGCCAGCAGTGCCGGCTCTGGGGCCAACGTCCTGACTTTC; cdr3_aa: CASSAGSGANVLTF
clone_size: .; j_call: TRBJ2-3; d_call: TRBD2; v_call: TRBV7-2; cdr3_nt: TGTGCCAGCAGCTTAACTAGCGGTCCCTCAGATACGCAGTATTTT; cdr3_aa: CASSLTSGPSDTQYF
clone_size: .; j_call: TRBJ2-7; d_call: .; v_call: TRBV15; cdr3_nt: TGTGCCACCAGCAGAGATCTGTTGACAGCAATCTTCTACGAGCAGTACTTC; cdr3_aa: CATSRDLLTAIFYEQYF
clone_size: few; j_call: TRBJ1-4; d_call: .; v_call: TRBV29-1; cdr3_nt: TGCAGCGTCTTACTCGACGGGGTAAGCGCTGAAAAACTGTTTTTT; cdr3_aa: CSVLLDGVSAEKLFF